The clone carrying this T cell receptor (beta chain) has just a few counts. Its antigen is currently unknown. These data belong to a study of cytomegalovirus exposure and HLA in healthy donors. Study-wide points: Reportedly, HLA-A and HLA-B alleles of most subjects were accurately predicted from TCR beta. In vitro testing confirmed a few CMV-associated chains as specific for CMV antigens.

PCR was performed using 60 Vbeta and 13 Jbeta primers. Clones were sequenced by immunoSEQ multiplex PCR, and TCRdb holds only the in-frame ones, with some missing. The data hold around 220,000 clones, with around 85% observed a single time. The CDR3 loop spans 15 amino acids. From germline, CDR1 is MNHEY and CDR2 SMNVEV (reference sequence). V was pared by 5 bases and J by 2 bases, with 13 bases between. The chain links TRBV27 to TRBJ2-1; perhaps TRBD1 as D (6 bases). The material sequenced was PBMCs. The clonotype originates from a girl aged 2 to 9 in good health and CMV-seronegative. In DNA form, the CDR3 reads TGTGCCAGCAGTGACCGGGACAATCCCTACAATGAGCAGTTCTTC. Its translation is CASSDRDNPYNEQFF.